One sample yielded the 10 T cell receptor beta chains listed below, sequenced in a study of identical twins. TCRdb recomputed calls from the 5' RACE reads with MiXCR, one row per CDR3 protein. The table records a few hundred thousand distinct CDR3 sequences, approximately 9.6% of them present only once. The sample also formed part of further work on yellow fever vaccine responses in identical twins.

The sequenced material came from PBMCs. These receptors were collected from a woman aged 18-29 years in good health.

The table lists this clonotype with a few counts. The rearrangement links TRBV11-2 to TRBJ2-4, with 8 bases lining up with TRBD1. Looked up from germline, CDR1 is SGHAT and CDR2 is FQNNGV. J was trimmed by 0 bases and V by 4 bases; bases with no gene match: 8. This CDR3 contains 17 residues. This chain's CDR3 is CASSWTGWALAKNIQYF. The CDR3 coding sequence is TGTGCCAGCAGCTGGACAGGGTGGGCCTTAGCCAAAAACATTCAGTACTTC.

Only a few counts were recorded for this clonotype. The rearrangement joins TRBV2 to TRBJ2-7; D is undetermined. Germline CDR1 is SNHLY and CDR2 is FYNNEI. The CDR3 extends over 13 amino acids. Trimming took 5 bases from V and 7 from J, leaving 15 bases between them. CDR3 sequence (DNA): TGTGCCAGCAGTTCCCTCCCCGCGGAGGAGCAGTACTTC. Translating gives CASSSLPAEEQYF.

This clonotype has only a few counts. The chain uses TRBV10-3 and TRBJ2-2, with 10 nucleotides matching TRBD2. Trimming at V came to 6 bases and at J to 4 bases, leaving 5 bases not matched to a gene. Per the germline V gene, CDR1 is ENHRY and CDR2 is SYGVKD. This CDR3 is built from 15 residues. The CDR3 DNA follows: TGTGCCATCAGACCCGGGACTAGCGTCACCGGGGAGCTGTTTTTT. Residues: CAIRPGTSVTGELFF.

This clonotype was seen a handful of times. This chain joins TRBV7-9 and TRBJ2-1, with 7 nucleotides matching TRBD1. The CDR3 covers 16 residues. The germline CDR1 and CDR2 sequences are SEHNR and FQNEAQ (reference sequence). J lost 8 bases, V lost 5 bases, and 15 bases had no gene match. This CDR3 reads CASSQTLGQRRYEQFF. The CDR3 coding sequence is TGTGCCAGCAGCCAAACCCTGGGACAGCGGCGGTATGAGCAGTTCTTC.

This clonotype has at least ten counts. The chain recombines TRBV6-1 with TRBJ2-6, with a tentative D call TRBD1 (6 bases). The CDR3 is 16 amino acids. V was trimmed by 6 bases and J by 9 bases, leaving 21 bases between them. CDR1 and CDR2 (germline): MNHNS, SASEGT. CDR3 in DNA: TGTGCCAGCAGGAAAGATCGGGACATTATAGGCAACGTCCTGACTTTC. This gives the protein CASRKDRDIIGNVLTF.

This clonotype appeared many times. The rearrangement joins TRBV4-1 to TRBJ1-1; no clear D. This CDR3 has 14 amino acids. Trimming removed 1 base from V and 1 base from J, with 7 bases in between. The germline V gene encodes CDR1 MGHRA and CDR2 YSYEKL. The CDR3 bases are TGCGCCAGCAGCCAAGTTAAAGAGAACACTGAAGCTTTCTTT. Encoded protein: CASSQVKENTEAFF.

In its sample, this clonotype was seen many times. The rearrangement links TRBV20-1 to TRBJ1-5; TRBD1 might be the D (5 bases). The length of the CDR3 is 14 residues. V was cut by 5 bases and J by 0 bases, with 11 bases left in between. Germline assignment: CDR1 DFQATT and CDR2 SNEGSKA (reference sequence). CDR3 coding DNA: TGCAGTGCTTACCGGGACCCTAGCAATCAGCCCCAGCATTTT. Translation gives CSAYRDPSNQPQHF.

The table lists this clonotype with a few counts. The chain links TRBV5-1 to TRBJ2-5; TRBD2 matches at 11 bases. From germline, CDR1 is SGHRS and CDR2 YFSETQ. V lost 4 bases to trimming and J lost 2 bases; unmatched junction nucleotides: 4. CDR3 length: 15 amino acids. The CDR3 DNA follows: TGCGCCAGCAGCCAGACTAGCGGGGAACAAGAGACCCAGTACTTC. Translation: CASSQTSGEQETQYF.

Regarding this clonotype: This sequence may be a read error, since a much larger clone differs from it by one base. The V call is TRBV7-3, the J call TRBJ2-3, with D perhaps matching TRBD2 (5 bases). The CDR3 is made up of 16 amino acids. The germline gives CDR1 SGHTA, CDR2 FQGTGA. Trimming cost V 5 bases and J 3 bases, with 18 bases left between them. CDR3 nucleotide sequence: TGTGCCAGCAGCCCCGTGTCAGGCCGAGGGACAGATACGCAGTATTTT. Its protein is CASSPVSGRGTDTQYF.

This clonotype was recorded many times. The V call is TRBV30, the J call TRBJ2-7; D not resolved. With 3 bases removed from V and 2 bases from J, the gap between germline ends came to 5 bases. Germline V gene sequence: CDR1 GTSNPN, CDR2 SVGIG (reference sequence). This CDR3 is built from 11 residues. The CDR3 spells CAWSETYEQYF. CDR3 in DNA: TGTGCCTGGAGCGAGACCTACGAGCAGTACTTC.